The 20 T cell receptor beta chains given below trace back to one sample, sequenced in a study of tumor and adjacent non-tumor tissue in lung cancer. Three rounds of nested PCR, following a modified ARM-PCR protocol, produced the TCRbeta library. TCRdb redid the calling of the multiplex PCR reads with MiXCR, one entry per CDR3 protein. The repertoire has fewer than 120,000 distinct CDR3 sequences, approximately 87% of them found once; the top ten carry about 22%. RNA was extracted from bulk tissue without any cell sorting. Sequencing was carried out using lung tumor tissue. The receptors come from a man in his sixties or seventies with non-small cell lung cancer.

This clonotype was seen only once. The chain recombines TRBV10-2 with TRBJ2-3; 9 nucleotides line up with TRBD2. J gave up 15 bases and V 10 bases, and 26 bases lay outside the gene matches. The CDR3 runs to 16 residues. Looked up from germline, CDR1 is WSHSY and CDR2 is SAAADI. CDR3 DNA sequence: TGCGCCACCGGGTACGTCCCAGCGGGGGGCGCAGATATGCAATATTTT. Protein: CATGYVPAGGADMQYF.

This clonotype was seen only once. As DNA, the CDR3 is TGCGTCATCTCACTCTCTCTATCGGGAGCCTACAATGAACTGTTCTTC. Its protein product is CVISLSLSGAYNELFF. This chain connects TRBV4-1 to TRBJ2-1, with D perhaps matching TRBD2 (6 bases). The CDR3 consists of 16 residues. In germline, CDR1 is MGHRA, CDR2 YSYEKL.

With regard to this clonotype: A read error may account for a junction end that differs from germline. The V gene is TRBV6-5, the J gene TRBJ2-3; D not resolved. CDR1 is MNHEY, CDR2 SVGAGI, per germline. The CDR3 has 16 residues. The chain's CDR3 is CASSYSKGRSTDTQYF. For the CDR3, the DNA is TGTGCCAGCAGTTACTCTAAGGGTAGGAGCACAGATACACAGTATTTT.

A note on this clonotype: The germline gene is not matched at one end of the junction; a read error may be the cause. Here the CDR3 reads CASSGYNISYGQYF. Here the CDR3 DNA reads TGTGCCAGCAGCGGGTACAACATAAGCTACGGGCAGTACTTC. The V and J genes are TRBV11-2 and TRBJ2-7, with D unclear. Looked up from germline, CDR1 is SGHAT and CDR2 is FQNNGV. There are 14 residues in the CDR3.

The rearrangement links TRBV29-1 to TRBJ2-3; tentatively, D is TRBD1 or TRBD2 (5 bases each). V shed 7 bases and J shed 3 bases, with 17 bases lying between them. Looked up from germline, CDR1 is SQVTM and CDR2 is ANQGSEA. This CDR3 has 14 amino acids. CDR3 bases: TGCAGCGCTGGGGGTATTGGGAGTACAGATACGCAGTATTTT. It specifies CSAGGIGSTDTQYF.

Of note for this clonotype: Mismatch with germline at one junction end may stem from a read error. This sequence joins TRBV6-5 and TRBJ2-7; D not certain. The V gene's germline CDR1 is MNHEY and CDR2 SVGAGI. The CDR3 is made up of 13 amino acids. The DNA of the CDR3 is TGTGCCAGCAGCCCCATGTTGGGCTGCGAGCGGTACTTC. This translates into CASSPMLGCERYF.

Worth noting for this clonotype: One end of the junction varies from germline; a read error may be responsible. This chain joins TRBV10-2 and TRBJ2-1, with D perhaps given as TRBD1 or TRBD2 (5 bases each). Germline V gives CDR1 WSHSY, CDR2 SAAADI. The CDR3 runs to 15 residues. The CDR3 sequence: CASRSQGPSSHERFF. The CDR3 DNA reads TGCGCCAGCAGGTCCCAGGGACCCTCCTCTCATGAGCGGTTCTTC.

The chain employs TRBV11-3 and TRBJ2-1; TRBD2 agrees at 7 bases. The germline V gene has CDR1 SGHNT and CDR2 YENEEA. The CDR3 covers 16 residues. The J segment lost 9 bases and the V segment lost 10 bases, leaving 21 bases of the junction unmatched. CDR3 sequence (DNA): TGTGCCATCAGGTTAGATCCCACGGGGGGTAGGGGTGAGCAGTTCTTC. It translates to CAIRLDPTGGRGEQFF.

The V call is TRBV28, the J call TRBJ2-1, with a weak D call TRBD1 (5 bases). The V gene's germline CDR1 is MDHEN and CDR2 SYDVKM. This CDR3 is 13 amino acids long. Trimming left V 3 bases short and J 10 bases short, with 13 bases between. The CDR3 sequence is CASSFSGHHEQFF. The CDR3 DNA sequence: TGTGCCAGCAGTTTCTCAGGGCACCACGAGCAGTTCTTC.

As to this clonotype: Given the absence of the conserved phenylalanine or tryptophan at the CDR3 end, a read error is likely. The DNA is omitted, as the CDR3 cannot be located on it reliably, and the CDR3 follows TCRdb's listing. The chain joins TRBV4-1 to TRBJ2-2. With termini counted, the CDR3 has 19 amino acids. Germline V CDR1 and CDR2: MGHRA, YSYEKL. The CDR3 here is CASSQVSFWAGSVTGERFL.

Concerning this clonotype: A junction end diverges from the germline sequence, so it may reflect a read error. The rearrangement joins TRBV5-5 to TRBJ1-1; 8 nucleotides line up with TRBD1. The CDR3 covers 14 residues. CDR1 and CDR2 (germline): SGHKS, YYEKEE (reference sequence). This chain's CDR3 is CVSMGQVRCTEAFF. CDR3 coding DNA: TGTGTCAGCATGGGACAGGTCCGGTGCACTGAAGCTTTCTTT.

Concerning this clonotype itself: Sequence at one end of the junction differs from germline and may be a read error. The V gene is TRBV6-5, the J gene TRBJ2-3, with D unclear. The CDR3 runs to 13 residues. Looked up from germline, CDR1 is MNHEY and CDR2 is SVGAGI. The CDR3 DNA reads TGTGCCAGCATTTACTTACAAGGAGATACGCAGTACTTT. Its translation is CASIYLQGDTQYF.

In the case of this clonotype: The junction shows a germline mismatch at one end, possibly a read error. This chain connects TRBV6-6 to TRBJ1-6; no firm D call. CDR3 length: 14 amino acids. CDR1 is MNHNY and CDR2 is SVGAGI in the germline V gene (reference sequence). CDR3 amino acids: CASSRPEGNSPIHF. The CDR3, as DNA: TGTGCCAGCAGCCGTCCTGAGGGTAATTCACCCATCCACTTT.

As regards this clonotype: Compared with germline, one end of the junction differs, possibly owing to a read error. This chain connects TRBV10-2 to TRBJ1-5; TRBD1 matches 8 bases. The CDR3 has 14 amino acids. Germline CDR1 and CDR2: WSHSY and SAAADI. CDR3 nucleotides: TGTGCCAGCAGCTCCGGACAGGGTAGCCAGCCCCAGCATTTT. It is translated as CASSSGQGSQPQHF.

Worth noting for this clonotype: The missing conserved phenylalanine or tryptophan at the end of this CDR3 makes a read error likely. V and J are TRBV6-1 and TRBJ2-3, with 10 nucleotides matching TRBD2. Germline CDR1 is MNHNS and CDR2 is SASEGT. There are 17 residues in the CDR3. The CDR3 region is CTSSEGGAGGAQDTQYL. DNA for the CDR3: TGTACCAGCAGTGAAGGTGGAGCGGGGGGGGCCCAAGATACGCAGTATCTT.

Ten or more counts support this clonotype. The rearrangement joins TRBV12-3 or TRBV12-4 to TRBJ2-7; 7 nucleotides match TRBD2. CDR3 length: 16 residues. V was pared by 1 base and J by 3 bases, with 9 bases of the junction left unmatched. CDR3 protein: CASSLDWGGLYYEQYF. CDR3 nucleotide sequence: TGTGCCAGCAGTTTAGATTGGGGGGGACTGTACTACGAGCAGTACTTC.

This clonotype is a singleton in its sample. One end of the junction does not line up with germline, which may come from a read error. The chain has TRBV12-3 or TRBV12-4 and TRBJ2-3; D is uncertain. CDR3 length: 12 amino acids. As DNA, the CDR3 is TGTGCCAGCACTCTGCCCCGAGATACACAGTATTTT. Translation: CASTLPRDTQYF.

A single count supports this clonotype. Sequence at one end of the junction differs from germline and may be a read error. V is TRBV11-2 and J is TRBJ2-5; D is uncertain. The CDR3 loop spans 14 amino acids. Germline assignment: CDR1 SGHAT and CDR2 FQNNGV. The CDR3: CTSSLLAPQETQYF. Written as DNA, the CDR3 is TGTACCAGCAGTTTACTCGCCCCCCAAGAGACACAGTACTTC.

A note on this clonotype: One junction end disagrees with the germline gene, perhaps due to a read error. The V call is TRBV29-1, the J call TRBJ1-4, with 8 bases that match TRBD1. The CDR3 extends over 13 amino acids. Germline V gene lookup returns CDR1 SQVTM and CDR2 ANQGSEA. Written as DNA, the CDR3 is TGCAGCGTTAGACAGGGGAGCGGTGAAAAACCGTTTTTT. Translated, it gives CSVRQGSGEKPFF.

As for this clonotype: An end of the junction differs from the germline gene, which may be a read error. V usage is TRBV4-1 and J usage is TRBJ2-7, with 11 nucleotides matching TRBD2. Germline CDR1 reads MGHRA; CDR2 reads YSYEKL. The CDR3 is 16 amino acids. The CDR3 region has the DNA TGCCCCAGCAGCCAGACACTAGCGGGAGAGGGGGACGTGCAGTACTTC. Translated: CPSSQTLAGEGDVQYF.